This T cell receptor (beta chain) was recorded in a study of regulatory T cells in long-lasting Graves disease. Building the TCR beta libraries relied on iRepertoire HTBI primers, and CDR3 regions underwent Arm-PCR. TCRdb reprocessed the multiplex PCR reads with MiXCR, giving one entry per CDR3 protein. The data contain about 400,000 distinct CDR3 sequences, around 20% of them seen just once; the ten biggest clones take up 20% to 25%. Points from the study as a whole: More public clonotypes were shared by persistent patients (about 3,000) than by new patients (under 1,000).

Time point of the sample: persistent/refractory GD, antithyroid drugs over 5 years with positive TRAb. PBMC-derived RNA was used for the TCR library. The diagnosis of Graves' disease used American Thyroid Association guidelines. With regard to this clonotype: Antigen: not known.

This sample comprised peripheral blood mononuclear cells (PBMCs), obtained when the disease was refractory, from a patient treated with antithyroid drugs. The TCR originated in a female donor with Graves disease.

CDR3 DNA sequence: TGTGCCAGCAGCCAGTGGCCCAACTCCTACGAGCAGTACTTC. Protein product: CASSQWPNSYEQYF. V and J are TRBV14 and TRBJ2-7, with no clear D. The CDR3 totals 14 residues. Germline V lookup: CDR1 SGHDN, CDR2 FVKESK. Trimming left V 3 bases short and J 0 bases short, with 9 bases between. The whole variable domain, remainder taken from reference TRBV14 and TRBJ2-7, is EAGVTQFPSHSVIEKGQTVTLRCDPISGHDNLYWYRRVMGKEIKFLLHFVKESKQDESGMPNNRFLAERTGGTYSTLKVQPAELEDSGVYFCASSQWPNSYEQYFGPGTRLTVT.